Below, 24 T cell receptor beta chains from the same sample are listed, as sequenced in a study of long-term antiretroviral therapy in people with HIV. They ran version v3.0 of the immunoSEQ assay at survey level. Sequencing was performed with immunoSEQ multiplex PCR; in TCRdb, only in-frame clones are kept and a portion is missing. The sample has 23,000 or so clones, under 80% seen once. The source material was unsorted PBMCs, sampled 0.5 years after starting antiretroviral therapy. The receptors were sampled from a woman aged 40 to 50 with HIV.

V usage is TRBV28 and J usage is TRBJ2-7; 7 nucleotides match TRBD1. This CDR3 comprises 14 residues. Trimming took 6 bases from V and 2 from J; bases not matched to a gene: 7. Germline CDR1 reads MDHEN; CDR2 reads SYDVKM. CDR3 region: CASRTQGVTYEQYF. In DNA, the CDR3 is TGTGCCAGCAGGACCCAGGGGGTGACCTACGAGCAGTACTTC.

This chain connects TRBV15 to TRBJ1-3; perhaps TRBD1 as D (6 bases). Per germline, CDR1 LNHNV and CDR2 YYDKDF (reference sequence). V was shortened by 2 bases and J by 3 bases, with 8 bases between the two germline ends. The CDR3 spans 14 residues. The CDR3 loop reads CATSRSGVGNTIYF. In DNA form, the CDR3 reads TGTGCCACCAGCAGATCAGGGGTTGGAAACACCATATATTTT. Using reference TRBV15 and TRBJ1-3 for the parts outside the CDR3, the full variable domain is DAMVIQNPRYQVTQFGKPVTLSCSQTLNHNVMYWYQQKSSQAPKLLFHYYDKDFNNEADTPDNFQSRRPNTSFCFLDIRSPGLGDTAMYLCATSRSGVGNTIYFGEGSWLTVV.

This sequence joins TRBV5-1 and TRBJ2-1, with a weak D call TRBD1 (6 bases). There are 13 residues in the CDR3. Per germline, CDR1 SGHRS and CDR2 YFSETQ. The V end lost 6 bases, the J end lost 1 base, and 8 bases lay between the germline ends. The DNA for the CDR3 is TGCGCCAGCACGAGGGGGTCCTACAATGAGCAGTTCTTC. It specifies CASTRGSYNEQFF.

The chain combines TRBV19 with TRBJ1-1, with D possibly TRBD1 on 6 matching bases. V lost 0 bases to trimming and J lost 1 base, with 9 bases between them. Germline V CDR1 and CDR2: LNHDA, SQIVND (reference sequence). This CDR3 region has 15 residues. The CDR3 loop is CASSIDRGRNTEAFF. CDR3 sequence (DNA): TGTGCCAGTAGTATAGACAGGGGCCGGAACACTGAAGCTTTCTTT. Based on the CDR3 plus reference TRBV19 and TRBJ1-1, the full variable domain is DGGITQSPKYLFRKEGQNVTLSCEQNLNHDAMYWYRQDPGQGLRLIYYSQIVNDFQKGDIAEGYSVSREKKESFPLTVTSAQKNPTAFYLCASSIDRGRNTEAFFGQGTRLTVV.

This chain connects TRBV2 to TRBJ2-7, with D possibly TRBD1 on 5 matching bases. Trimming removed 5 bases from V and 5 bases from J, with 19 bases in between. This CDR3 comprises 15 residues. Germline assignment: CDR1 SNHLY and CDR2 FYNNEI. The chain's CDR3 is CASSPPGQGYHEQYF. The CDR3 region has the DNA TGTGCCAGCAGTCCTCCCGGCCAGGGCTACCACGAGCAGTACTTC.

This chain links TRBV27 with TRBJ2-7, with TRBD1 matching over 8 bases. This CDR3 contains 13 residues. The J segment lost 4 bases and the V segment lost 3 bases, leaving 2 bases of the junction unmatched. From germline, CDR1 is MNHEY and CDR2 SMNVEV (reference sequence). As DNA, the CDR3 is TGTGCCAGCAGTTTGCAGGGGGCTTACGAGCAGTACTTC. Protein: CASSLQGAYEQYF.

This sequence joins TRBV7-6 and TRBJ2-5, with 9 positions matching TRBD1. Germline V gives CDR1 SGHVS, CDR2 FNYEAQ. This CDR3 spans 16 amino acids. V shed 5 bases and J 6 bases; nucleotides not matched to a gene: 13. In DNA, the CDR3 is TGTGCCAGCAGCCAACGATACAGGGGGCAGCAACAGACCCAGTACTTC. Translating it yields CASSQRYRGQQQTQYF.

This clone has only a few counts. This chain joins TRBV7-9 and TRBJ2-1; 7 positions match TRBD1. After removal of 4 bases from V and 7 bases from J, the junction contained 1 base not matched to a gene. This CDR3 is 12 amino acids long. Germline values: CDR1 SEHNR, CDR2 FQNEAQ (reference sequence). The CDR3 protein is CASSSQGNEQFF. CDR3 nucleotide sequence: TGTGCCAGCAGCTCACAGGGGAATGAGCAGTTCTTC.

The gene calls are TRBV23-1 and TRBJ1-1, with TRBD1 as a possible D gene (5 bases). TRBV23-1 falls under the ORF class, with uncertain function. V was pared by 11 bases and J by 4 bases, with 29 bases between. CDR3 length: 17 residues. CDR3 sequence (DNA): TGCGCCGGACGAATTCAAACCTACCGGACGGGGGGCACTGAAGCTTTCTTT. Its translation: CAGRIQTYRTGGTEAFF.

This sequence joins TRBV7-9 and TRBJ1-4; no clear D gene. The CDR3 totals 12 residues. V lost 5 bases, J lost 7 bases, and 8 bases lay in between. Germline V gene lookup returns CDR1 SEHNR and CDR2 FQNEAQ (reference sequence). CDR3 coding DNA: TGTGCCAGCAGCCGTGATGGTGAAAAACTGTTTTTT. It specifies CASSRDGEKLFF. The variable domain in full, with the rest retrieved from reference TRBV7-9 and TRBJ1-4, is DTGVSQNPRHKITKRGQNVTFRCDPISEHNRLYWYRQTLGQGPEFLTYFQNEAQLEKSRLLSDRFSAERPKGSFSTLEIQRTEQGDSAMYLCASSRDGEKLFFGSGTQLSVL.

The chain carries TRBV10-3 and TRBJ2-7; 10 positions match TRBD2. With 2 bases clipped from V and 5 bases from J, the junction kept 6 bases outside the gene matches. The CDR3 length is 15 residues. The germline V gene has CDR1 ENHRY and CDR2 SYGVKD. CDR3 nucleotide sequence: TGTGCCATCAGTGAGCGGCTAGCGGGGGACCACGAGCAGTACTTC. It specifies CAISERLAGDHEQYF.

This chain uses TRBV21-1 with TRBJ1-1. TRBV21-1 is designated a pseudogene. The CDR3 consists of 14 residues. CDR3 in DNA: TGTGCCAGCAGCAGGGGTCGGATGAACACTGAAGCTTTCTTT. Its translation: CASSRGRMNTEAFF.

This chain connects TRBV15 to TRBJ1-1, with D unclear. Germline lookup yields CDR1 LNHNV and CDR2 YYDKDF (reference sequence). This CDR3 comprises 13 residues. Trimming stripped 3 bases from V and 2 bases from J, with 7 bases between. The CDR3 bases are TGTGCCACCAGCAGCGAAGTCAACACTGAAGCTTTCTTT. The encoded protein is CATSSEVNTEAFF. The variable domain in full, with the rest retrieved from reference TRBV15 and TRBJ1-1, is DAMVIQNPRYQVTQFGKPVTLSCSQTLNHNVMYWYQQKSSQAPKLLFHYYDKDFNNEADTPDNFQSRRPNTSFCFLDIRSPGLGDTAMYLCATSSEVNTEAFFGQGTRLTVV.

The genes are TRBV5-6 and TRBJ2-1; D gene uncertain. With 2 bases removed from V and 3 bases from J, the gap between germline ends came to 12 bases. Germline V gene lookup returns CDR1 SGHDT and CDR2 YYEEEE. This CDR3 comprises 15 residues. As DNA, the CDR3 is TGTGCCAGCAGCTTTCTCTTCCCCCTCTACAATGAGCAGTTCTTC. It encodes CASSFLFPLYNEQFF.

There are a few counts of this clone. This chain joins TRBV10-3 and TRBJ2-2; the D gene is possibly TRBD2 (5 bases). Germline loops: CDR1 ENHRY, CDR2 SYGVKD. V lost 8 bases, J lost 2 bases, and 15 bases lay in between. This CDR3 contains 15 residues. This chain's CDR3 is CAISSGRTNTGELFF. The DNA of the CDR3 is TGTGCCATCTCTTCCGGACGGACTAACACCGGGGAGCTGTTTTTT.

J is TRBJ1-1 and V is TRBV19; D remains ambiguous. Germline CDR1 reads LNHDA; CDR2 reads SQIVND (reference sequence). The CDR3 covers 14 residues. Trimming stripped 1 base from V and 1 base from J, with 7 bases between. CDR3 DNA: TGTGCCAGTAGTATAGCGGCAGGGAACACTGAAGCTTTCTTT. It codes for CASSIAAGNTEAFF.

CDR3 sequence (DNA): TGCGCCAGCAGCCAGAGACTGATTAATTCACCCCTCCACTTT. This translates into CASSQRLINSPLHF. This chain joins TRBV4-1 and TRBJ1-6; no clear D. The CDR3 has 14 residues. In germline, CDR1 is MGHRA, CDR2 YSYEKL. The germline V and J ends were trimmed by 3 bases and 6 bases, with 9 bases remaining between them.

The rearrangement links TRBV19 to TRBJ2-3; 8 bases align to TRBD2. Germline trimming cut 3 bases from V and 2 bases from J; bases unmatched to any gene: 4. CDR1 is LNHDA and CDR2 is SQIVND in the germline V gene (reference sequence). CDR3 length: 15 amino acids. CDR3 sequence (DNA): TGTGCCAGTAGTATGGAGCGGGGGTACACAGATACGCAGTATTTT. The encoded protein is CASSMERGYTDTQYF.

The chain has TRBV7-2 and TRBJ1-2, with 7 bases that match TRBD1. J was trimmed by 8 bases and V by 4 bases; bases with no gene match: 13. Germline V gives CDR1 SGHTA, CDR2 FQGNSA. This CDR3 contains 15 residues. The CDR3, as DNA: TGTGCCAGCAGCTCTTATGTAAAGGGGGCAGGAGGCTACACCTTC. Translated, it gives CASSSYVKGAGGYTF.

This clone occurred a few times. This chain joins TRBV4-3 and TRBJ1-2, with TRBD1 identical over 7 bases. The CDR3 is made up of 15 amino acids. V shed 0 bases, J shed 3 bases, and the junction held 4 bases outside the gene matches. Per the germline V gene, CDR1 is LGHNA and CDR2 is YSLEER. Here the CDR3 reads CASSQDRDRDYGYTF. The CDR3 nucleotides are TGCGCCAGCAGCCAAGATAGAGACAGGGACTATGGCTACACCTTC.

This clone was seen only once. The CDR3 coding sequence is TGTGCCAGCACCACTCTTGTGACAGCGGTGAGCTCCTACAATGAGCAGTTCTTC. Protein sequence: CASTTLVTAVSSYNEQFF. This sequence joins TRBV28 and TRBJ2-1; D is tentatively TRBD1 or TRBD2 (5 bases each). Germline lookup yields CDR1 MDHEN and CDR2 SYDVKM. V lost 7 bases and J lost 0, with 22 bases in between. This CDR3 comprises 18 residues. Complete variable domain (other parts from reference TRBV28 and TRBJ2-1): DVKVTQSSRYLVKRTGEKVFLECVQDMDHENMFWYRQDPGLGLRLIYFSYDVKMKEKGDIPEGYSVSREKKERFSLILESASTNQTSMYLCASTTLVTAVSSYNEQFFGPGTRLTVL.

The gene calls are TRBV7-8 and TRBJ2-1, with 8 bases fitting TRBD1. This CDR3 contains 15 residues. V lost 2 bases, J lost 6 bases, and 6 bases stayed unmatched. Germline loops: CDR1 SGHVS, CDR2 FQNEAQ. The CDR3 sequence: CASSLRTGRINEQFF. The CDR3 nucleotides read TGTGCCAGCAGCTTAAGGACAGGGAGGATCAATGAGCAGTTCTTC.

The chain uses TRBV30 and TRBJ2-2; D gene unclear. CDR3 length: 12 amino acids. Germline V gene lookup returns CDR1 GTSNPN and CDR2 SVGIG (reference sequence). Between the trimmed V and J ends, which lost 5 bases and 1 base, there was a span of 5 bases. CDR3 protein: CAWEENTGELFF. Written as DNA, the CDR3 is TGTGCCTGGGAGGAGAACACCGGGGAGCTGTTTTTT.

The rearrangement joins TRBV10-3 to TRBJ1-3; TRBD1 matches 11 bases. Losses at the gene ends were 2 bases for V and 3 bases for J; bases not matched to a gene: 6. Germline V gene data show CDR1 as ENHRY and CDR2 as SYGVKD. This CDR3 is 17 amino acids long. CDR3 nucleotide sequence: TGTGCCATCAGTGAGCGCCGGGACAGGGGGAGTGGAAACACCATATATTTT. As protein: CAISERRDRGSGNTIYF.